One and the same sample provided the 8 T cell receptor beta chains below, sequenced in a study of CD8 T cells in ankylosing spondylitis. Study-wide results and caveats: Seemingly characteristic of ankylosing spondylitis blood was a TCR beta motif consisting of roughly 8 highly homologous variants.

These TCRs are of unknown antigen specificity. MiXCR was run by TCRdb on the 5' RACE reads, yielding one entry per CDR3 protein. The repertoire holds over 450,000 distinct CDR3 sequences, with more than 9.5% as singletons. The sequenced material came from blood, either unsorted or a sorted T cell fraction (not recorded which). The receptors were gathered from a male donor with ankylosing spondylitis.

The rearrangement links TRBV20-1 to TRBJ2-1; 8 bases align to TRBD2. Germline trimming cut 2 bases from V and 10 bases from J; bases unmatched to any gene: 13. Germline V lookup: CDR1 DFQATT, CDR2 SNEGSKA (reference sequence). This CDR3 is built from 15 residues. CDR3 nucleotide sequence: TGCAGTGCTAGATCGGGTAGCGGGAAAGGGGGGGAGCAGTTCTTC. Protein sequence: CSARSGSGKGGEQFF.

The rearrangement uses TRBV20-1 and TRBJ2-1; TRBD1 might be the D (6 bases). CDR1 and CDR2 (germline): DFQATT, SNEGSKA (reference sequence). The CDR3 has 14 amino acids. Trimming cost V 8 bases and J 2 bases, with 16 bases left between them. The CDR3 is CSFQGTQTYNEQFF. CDR3 bases: TGCAGTTTTCAGGGGACCCAGACCTACAATGAGCAGTTCTTC.

This clonotype was counted between two and nine times. V usage is TRBV6-1 and J usage is TRBJ2-7; D gene unclear. V shed 7 bases and J shed 5 bases, with 15 bases lying between them. The V gene's germline CDR1 is MNHNS and CDR2 SASEGT. This CDR3 comprises 13 residues. The DNA of the CDR3 is TGTGCCAGCACCAGATCAGTAGGCAACGAGCAGTACGTC. Its protein is CASTRSVGNEQYV.

The chain is built from TRBV7-2 and TRBJ1-2, with D possibly matching TRBD1 (6 bases). The CDR3 spans 13 residues. Trimming stripped 3 bases from V and 8 bases from J, with 13 bases between. Germline lookup yields CDR1 SGHTA and CDR2 FQGNSA. CDR3 sequence (DNA): TGTGCCAGCAGCTTCCTAAGGGGGGGCGGCTACACCTTC. Translated: CASSFLRGGGYTF.

This clonotype was seen repeatedly, ten times or more. The rearrangement joins TRBV20-1 to TRBJ1-5, with 9 bases fitting TRBD1. This CDR3 is 14 amino acids long. From germline, CDR1 is DFQATT and CDR2 SNEGSKA (reference sequence). V dropped 6 bases and J dropped 5; count of bases not matched to a gene: 8. The CDR3 sequence is CSADTGGPHQPQHF. As DNA, the CDR3 is TGCAGTGCAGACACAGGGGGCCCTCATCAGCCCCAGCATTTT.

At least ten counts were recorded for this clonotype. V gene TRBV12-3 or TRBV12-4 combines with J gene TRBJ2-5, with D possibly matching TRBD2 (6 bases). The CDR3 has 13 residues. Trimming removed 6 bases from V and 2 bases from J, with 10 bases in between. The CDR3 sequence: CASRPGRQETQYF. The CDR3 coding sequence is TGTGCCAGCAGACCCGGGAGACAAGAGACCCAGTACTTC.

This clonotype was observed a handful of times. The chain combines TRBV29-1 with TRBJ2-1; D not certain. Germline loops: CDR1 SQVTM, CDR2 ANQGSEA. The CDR3 runs 14 residues. Trimming removed 7 bases from V and 6 bases from J, with 19 bases in between. Written as DNA, the CDR3 is TGCAGCGGGGCCGGATTCGGAGTCCGCAATGAGCAGTTCTTC. Translated: CSGAGFGVRNEQFF.

This clonotype was seen only a few times. The chain joins TRBV6-5 to TRBJ1-6; 7 bases are a match to TRBD1. Looked up from germline, CDR1 is MNHEY and CDR2 is SVGAGI. Germline trimming cut 4 bases from V and 10 bases from J; bases unmatched to any gene: 7. The length of the CDR3 is 14 residues. DNA of the CDR3: TGTGCCAGCAGTTCAACAGGGGAAGTGTCACCCCTCCACTTT. It codes for CASSSTGEVSPLHF.